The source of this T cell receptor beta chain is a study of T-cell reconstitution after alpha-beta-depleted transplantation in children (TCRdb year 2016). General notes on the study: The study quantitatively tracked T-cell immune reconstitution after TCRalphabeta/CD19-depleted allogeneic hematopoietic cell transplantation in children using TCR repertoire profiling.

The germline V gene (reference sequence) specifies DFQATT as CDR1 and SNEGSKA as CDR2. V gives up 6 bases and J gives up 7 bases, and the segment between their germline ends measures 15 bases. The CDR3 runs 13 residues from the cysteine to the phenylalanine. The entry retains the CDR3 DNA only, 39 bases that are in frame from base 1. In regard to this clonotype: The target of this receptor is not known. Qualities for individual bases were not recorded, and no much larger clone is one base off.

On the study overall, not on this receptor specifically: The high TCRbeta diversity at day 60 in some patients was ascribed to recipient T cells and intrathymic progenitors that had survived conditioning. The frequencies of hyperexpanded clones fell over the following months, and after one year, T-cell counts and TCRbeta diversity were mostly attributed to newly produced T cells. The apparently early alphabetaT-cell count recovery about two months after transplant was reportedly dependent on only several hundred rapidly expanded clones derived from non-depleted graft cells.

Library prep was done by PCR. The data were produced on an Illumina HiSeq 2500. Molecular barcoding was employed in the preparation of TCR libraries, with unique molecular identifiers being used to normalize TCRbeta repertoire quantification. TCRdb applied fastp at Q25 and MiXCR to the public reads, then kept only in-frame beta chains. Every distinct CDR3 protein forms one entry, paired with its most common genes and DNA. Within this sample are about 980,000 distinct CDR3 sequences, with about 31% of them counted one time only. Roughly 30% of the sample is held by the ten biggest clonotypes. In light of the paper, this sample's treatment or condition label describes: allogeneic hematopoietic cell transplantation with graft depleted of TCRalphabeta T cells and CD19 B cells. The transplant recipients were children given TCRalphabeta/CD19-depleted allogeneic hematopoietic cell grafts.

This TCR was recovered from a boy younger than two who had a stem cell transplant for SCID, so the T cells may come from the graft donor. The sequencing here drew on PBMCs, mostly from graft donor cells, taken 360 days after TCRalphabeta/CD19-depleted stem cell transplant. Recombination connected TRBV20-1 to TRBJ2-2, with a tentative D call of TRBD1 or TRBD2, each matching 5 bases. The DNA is TGCAGTGCCCGGGGACCCGGCCTCGGGGAGCTGTTTTTT. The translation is CSARGPGLGELFF.